Given below is one T cell receptor (beta chain) in context. One junction end disagrees with the germline gene, perhaps due to a read error. The CDR3 extends over 13 amino acids. The germline V gene encodes CDR1 SNHLY and CDR2 FYNNEI. As processed by the authors: Amplification from reference gene primers served as the basis for estimated nucleated cell counts. Using immunoSEQ multiplex PCR, the repertoire was profiled, and TCRdb retains in-frame clones only, with some absent. The DNA was the basis for D and trimming; V, J and clone size are from that table. The table shows some 250,000 clones, with 70% to 90% occurring only once. The data were obtained in a study of blood T cell repertoires in COVID-19. Study information: PBMCs, B-cell-depleted T cells, or T cells were the source of the cDNA or gDNA that made up the material.

Donors in Cohort 3 counted as recovered after two negative PCRs, clearance, or symptom resolution. This sequence originates from a young man who had recovered from COVID-19. V usage is TRBV2 and J usage is TRBJ1-5; 7 positions match TRBD1. Sequencing was performed on PBMCs or T cells enriched from blood (not recorded which). CDR3 residues: CAGGTVSNQLQHF. The CDR3 region has the DNA TGTGCCGGGGGGACAGTTAGCAATCAGCTCCAGCATTTT.